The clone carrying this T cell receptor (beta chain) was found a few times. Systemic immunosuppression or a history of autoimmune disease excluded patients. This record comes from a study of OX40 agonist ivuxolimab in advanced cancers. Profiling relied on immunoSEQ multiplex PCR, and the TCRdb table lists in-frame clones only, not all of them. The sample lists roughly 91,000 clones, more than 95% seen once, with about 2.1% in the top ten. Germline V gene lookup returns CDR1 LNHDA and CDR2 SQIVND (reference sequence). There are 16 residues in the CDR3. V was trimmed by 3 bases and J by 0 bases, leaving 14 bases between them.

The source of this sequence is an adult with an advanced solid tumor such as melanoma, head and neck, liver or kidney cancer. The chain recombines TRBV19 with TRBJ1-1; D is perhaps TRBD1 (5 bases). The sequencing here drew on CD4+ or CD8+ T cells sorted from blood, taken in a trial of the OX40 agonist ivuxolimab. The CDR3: CASSIGIAGLNTEAFF. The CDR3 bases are TGTGCCAGTAGTATTGGGATCGCAGGGTTGAACACTGAAGCTTTCTTT.